This entry features one T cell receptor beta chain sequence. This clonotype was detected many times. Its antigen target is currently unknown. Qualities for individual bases were not recorded, and no much larger clone is one base off. RNA was isolated from bulk unsorted tissue, and RNA quality was assessed with a NanoDrop ND-1000 and an Agilent 2100. Donors were newly diagnosed lung cancer patients admitted for thoracic surgery in China between August and November 2014, without prior chemotherapy. The study excluded patients who had received radiotherapy or chemotherapy before or who had another cancer at the same time. Pieces of surgical tissue measuring roughly 1-2 cm3 were kept in RNAlater solution and stored at -80 degrees C until use. Library preparation was by multiplex PCR. Sequencing was carried out with an Illumina HiSeq 2500. TCRbeta libraries were constructed through three rounds of nested PCR with primers (Table S4) according to protocols adapted from ARM-PCR. Before sequencing, PCR products of 200-500 bp were excised from the gel and purified with the QIAquick gel extraction kit. For the original study's pipeline: Trimmomatic was used to clean the reads, FLASH was used to merge the reads into complete CDR3 sequences, and MiTCR was used to assign the reads to V(D)J germline segments. VDJtools was used to compute clonal diversity as the inverse Simpson's index. In-frame sequences lacking a premature stop codon were counted as productive reads. The public reads were run again by TCRdb, first through fastp at Q25 and then through MiXCR, and only productive beta chains were kept. Rows with a matching CDR3 protein are joined into one entry that keeps the most common DNA and genes. These V and J calls are TCRdb output, not the study's own analysis. The table for this sample lists under 150,000 distinct CDR3 sequences; approximately 66% of them were counted only once. The top ten clones comprise over 15% of the sample.

The data were taken from a study of tumor and adjacent non-tumor tissue in lung cancer (dated by TCRdb to between 2017 and 2018). About the study as a whole: The cohort included 12 adenocarcinoma, a couple of squamous cell carcinoma and 1 small cell lung cancer patients. Ages among the roughly 15 patients ranged from about 30 to 85 years, there were around ten men and 5 women, and disease was at TNM stage I to III. Sequencing produced about 130 million productive TCRbeta reads in total, an average of approximately 4.5 million reads per sample. The study compared bulk TCRbeta repertoires from lung tumor tissue and matched distant non-tumor lung tissue of roughly 14 lung cancer patients. For each patient, one tumor sample and one normal lung sample were taken, giving some 33 paired specimens that underwent TCRbeta CDR3 sequencing.

The CDR3 spans 15 residues, from the cysteine through the phenylalanine. Only the CDR3 DNA is retained, 45 bases long and in frame from the first base. Via the germline V gene (reference sequence), CDR1 is DFQATT and CDR2 SNEGSKA. V is pruned by 0 bases and J by 5 bases, leaving 6 bases of the junction without a gene match. Overall study outcomes, separate from this receptor: The cohort had only 15 patients, and the authors noted that larger samples and more detailed clinical data are needed. Neither the sequencing platform nor unique molecular identifiers are mentioned in the methods. Because peripheral blood was not sequenced, the blood TCRbeta repertoires of the lung cancer patients in the study went unexamined. In normal lung, the top 100 clones accounted for a significantly larger cumulative share of the repertoire than in tumor tissue. Tumor tissue showed significantly greater TCR diversity (inverse Simpson) than normal lung tissue (approximately 430 vs 150, P = 0.0075, Mann-Whitney U test). TCR diversity was significantly higher in younger patients, and greater tumor TCR diversity was associated with shorter overall survival and shorter disease-free survival.

The receptor was derived from a man aged 55 to 69 with small cell lung cancer. Sequenced sample: lung tumor tissue. Rearrangement joined TRBV20-1 to TRBJ2-3, and 9 junction bases match TRBD2. The nucleotides are TGCAGTGCTAGAGAGCTAGCGGGACCCGGAGATACGCAGTATTTT. This is translated as CSARELAGPGDTQYF.